This T cell receptor beta chain came from a study of cytomegalovirus exposure and HLA in healthy donors. General study findings and limits: Evidence from a later analysis indicated that most CMV-associated TCR beta chains looked HLA-restricted.

This clone was found a few times. The antigen remains undetermined. V lost 4 bases, J lost 5 bases, and 2 bases stayed unmatched. The length of the CDR3 is 13 residues. Germline values: CDR1 SGHTS, CDR2 YDEGEE. It was with 60 Vbeta and 13 Jbeta primers that the PCR ran. Clones were read by immunoSEQ multiplex PCR, and TCRdb kept only the in-frame ones, dropping some. The sample includes hundreds of thousands of clones, about 70% of them seen just once. The chain uses TRBV5-8 and TRBJ2-2; 7 bases align to TRBD2. Sequenced material: PBMCs. The clonotype comes from a woman between 25 and 40 years old in good health and CMV-seronegative. The CDR3 DNA follows: TGTGCCAGCAGCACGCGGGGGACCGGGGAGCTGTTTTTT. It translates to CASSTRGTGELFF.